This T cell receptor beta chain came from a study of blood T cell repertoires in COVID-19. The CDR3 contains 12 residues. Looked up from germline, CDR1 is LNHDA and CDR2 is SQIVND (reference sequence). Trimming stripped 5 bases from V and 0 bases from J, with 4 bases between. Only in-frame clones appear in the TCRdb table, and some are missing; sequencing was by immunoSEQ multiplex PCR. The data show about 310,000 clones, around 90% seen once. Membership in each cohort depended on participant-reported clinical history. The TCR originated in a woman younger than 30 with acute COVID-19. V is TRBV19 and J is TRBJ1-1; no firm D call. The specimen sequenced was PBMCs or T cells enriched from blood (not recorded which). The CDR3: CASSVMNTEAFF. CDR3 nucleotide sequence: TGTGCCAGTAGTGTAATGAACACTGAAGCTTTCTTT.